The 32 T cell receptor beta chains below were found in one sample sequenced in a study of beta chain features in type 1 diabetes. Study observations and caveats: In all four CD4+ subsets, TCRB CDR3 length was significantly, moderately reduced in type 1 diabetes.

The whole isolated RNA underwent reverse transcription, so sequencing captured expressed TCRB transcripts. The assay was immunoSEQ multiplex PCR, and TCRdb's table has in-frame clones only and misses some. The sample consists of over 200,000 clones, 11% of them appearing once. No antigen is known for these receptors. Sequences were obtained from naive CD4+ T cells from blood. All receptors derive from a man in his thirties or forties with type 1 diabetes.

V and J are TRBV6-1 and TRBJ1-1, with D hard to call. CDR1 MNHNS and CDR2 SASEGT come from the germline V gene. Trimming removed 6 bases from V and 11 bases from J, with 19 bases in between. This CDR3 is built from 13 residues. The CDR3 loop is CASSYDLGREAFF. The CDR3 DNA reads as TGTGCCAGCAGCTACGATCTGGGGAGGGAGGCTTTCTTT.

This clone was observed a few times. The chain couples TRBV6-5 to TRBJ2-3; TRBD2 is a possible D gene (5 bases). The germline gives CDR1 MNHEY, CDR2 SVGAGI. This CDR3 is built from 15 residues. The ends were cut back, 0 bases at V and 0 bases at J, with 7 bases in the middle. CDR3 loop: CASSYSEGSTDTQYF. The CDR3 nucleotides read TGTGCCAGCAGTTACTCAGAGGGTAGCACAGATACGCAGTATTTT.

This clone has just a few counts. The chain uses TRBV2 and TRBJ1-5; D gene unclear. The V and J ends lost 3 bases and 9 bases respectively, with 15 bases between them. This CDR3 contains 14 residues. The germline V gene has CDR1 SNHLY and CDR2 FYNNEI. Here the CDR3 reads CASSDGKVARPQHF. For the CDR3, the DNA is TGTGCCAGCAGTGACGGGAAAGTGGCAAGGCCCCAGCATTTT.

In the case of this clone: Other DNA sequences in the sample encode the same CDR3. This chain uses TRBV28 with TRBJ2-7; tentative D call: TRBD2 (5 bases). CDR1 is MDHEN and CDR2 is SYDVKM in the germline V gene. This CDR3 is 12 amino acids long. The germline V and J ends were trimmed by 5 bases and 2 bases, with 7 bases remaining between them. CDR3 nucleotide sequence: TGTGCCAGCAGTCGGGGAACCTACGAGCAGTACTTC. Its translation is CASSRGTYEQYF.

The chain combines TRBV7-9 with TRBJ2-5, with a possible D match to TRBD2 (6 bases). From germline, CDR1 is SEHNR and CDR2 FQNEAQ (reference sequence). Trimming removed 7 bases from V and 2 bases from J, with 14 bases in between. The CDR3 runs 14 residues. CDR3 in DNA: TGTGCCAGCATCCCGGGACTGGAACAAGAGACCCAGTACTTC. Amino acids: CASIPGLEQETQYF.

V is TRBV7-9 and J is TRBJ2-7, with TRBD2 matching 9 bases. There are 14 residues in the CDR3. CDR1 SEHNR and CDR2 FQNEAQ come from the germline V gene (reference sequence). Germline trimming cut 3 bases from V and 6 bases from J; bases unmatched to any gene: 6. The DNA for the CDR3 is TGTGCCAGCAGCTTCCGCGGGGGGGCGTCCGAGCAGTACTTC. Translating gives CASSFRGGASEQYF.

There are a few counts of this clone. V usage is TRBV11-2 and J usage is TRBJ2-5, with 8 bases that match TRBD2. Germline CDR1 reads SGHAT; CDR2 reads FQNNGV. The CDR3 runs 15 residues. The junction had 6 bases not matched to a gene; V was cut back by 1 base and J by 5 bases. The CDR3 coding sequence is TGTGCCAGCAGCTTAGCCCACGGGGGGGTCGAGACCCAGTACTTC. It is translated as CASSLAHGGVETQYF.

The rearrangement joins TRBV18 to TRBJ1-6; tentative D call: TRBD1 (6 bases). The CDR3 totals 17 residues. The V gene lost 1 base and the J gene lost 11 bases, with 21 bases spanning the gap. Germline CDR1 and CDR2: KGHSH and LQKENI. The CDR3 here is CASSPQGGTPVRAPLHF. The CDR3 DNA is TGTGCCAGCTCACCACAGGGGGGGACACCGGTTCGAGCACCCCTCCACTTT.

This clone was seen a few times. The chain employs TRBV5-4 and TRBJ2-5; 13 bases align to TRBD2. Germline CDR1 and CDR2: SGHNT and YYREEE (reference sequence). The CDR3 has 18 residues. Trimming at V came to 0 bases and at J to 4 bases, leaving 9 bases not matched to a gene. CDR3: CASSLVLAGGPRGETQYF. CDR3 nucleotide sequence: TGTGCCAGCAGCTTGGTACTAGCGGGGGGGCCCCGGGGAGAGACCCAGTACTTC.

In this sample, this clone turned up a few times. The V gene is TRBV5-1, the J gene TRBJ2-6; the D is unclear. The CDR3 runs 14 residues. Trimming stripped 0 bases from V and 2 bases from J, with 3 bases between. Germline V CDR1 and CDR2: SGHRS, YFSETQ. The CDR3 region has the DNA TGCGCCAGCAGCTTGGATACTGGGGCCAACGTCCTGACTTTC. Amino acid sequence: CASSLDTGANVLTF.

The DNA for the CDR3 is TGTGCCAGCAGTTACTCTGCTGTCGCGGGTACTGAAGCTTTCTTT. This translates into CASSYSAVAGTEAFF. V and J are TRBV6-5 and TRBJ1-1, with unresolved D. V was trimmed by 0 bases and J by 5 bases, leaving 13 bases between them. Germline values: CDR1 MNHEY, CDR2 SVGAGI. The CDR3 has 15 amino acids.

This clone was found a few times. J is TRBJ2-7 and V is TRBV5-4, with a possible D match to TRBD1 (6 bases). The CDR3 covers 15 residues. Trimming took off 4 bases at V and 5 bases at J, with 19 bases between the two ends. Germline values: CDR1 SGHNT, CDR2 YYREEE (reference sequence). For the CDR3, the DNA is TGTGCCAGCAGCCCCCCAGGGGCAACCAACCACGAGCAGTACTTC. Translating it yields CASSPPGATNHEQYF.

V usage is TRBV27 and J usage is TRBJ1-5; D remains ambiguous. Germline-derived CDR1 and CDR2 are MNHEY and SMNVEV (reference sequence). The CDR3 covers 13 residues. The V gene lost 2 bases and the J gene lost 4 bases, with 6 bases spanning the gap. This CDR3 is CASSLTGNQPQHF. In nucleotides, the CDR3 is TGTGCCAGCAGTTTAACGGGGAATCAGCCCCAGCATTTT.

The V gene is TRBV7-6, the J gene TRBJ2-1; D call uncertain. Trimming pared 1 base from V and 6 bases from J, leaving 10 bases between. The CDR3 totals 14 residues. The germline CDR1 and CDR2 sequences are SGHVS and FNYEAQ. The CDR3: CASSLGQRVNEQFF. CDR3 in DNA: TGTGCCAGCAGCTTAGGCCAGCGTGTCAATGAGCAGTTCTTC.

This chain joins TRBV9 and TRBJ2-6, with TRBD1 matching over 9 bases. Per germline, CDR1 SGDLS and CDR2 YYNGEE. The CDR3 consists of 17 residues. Trimming removed 9 bases from V and 2 bases from J; junction bases left unmatched: 12. The CDR3 loop reads CATSRRTGVTGANVLTF. In DNA, the CDR3 is TGTGCCACATCTAGGCGGACAGGGGTAACTGGGGCCAACGTCCTGACTTTC. Supplemented by reference TRBV9 and TRBJ2-6, the full variable domain reads DSGVTQTPKHLITATGQRVTLRCSPRSGDLSVYWYQQSLDQGLQFLIQYYNGEERAKGNILERFSAQQFPDLHSELNLSSLELGDSALYFCATSRRTGVTGANVLTFGAGSRLTVL.

The chain couples TRBV18 to TRBJ2-7; 8 nucleotides match TRBD1. The CDR3 length is 15 residues. Trimming at V came to 1 base and at J to 5 bases, leaving 7 bases not matched to a gene. Per germline, CDR1 KGHSH and CDR2 LQKENI. For the CDR3, the DNA is TGTGCCAGCTCACCACGATGGACAGGGACCGACGAGCAGTACTTC. Translating gives CASSPRWTGTDEQYF.

This chain joins TRBV5-1 and TRBJ2-5; TRBD2 matches at 9 bases. In germline, CDR1 is SGHRS, CDR2 YFSETQ. J lost 5 bases, V lost 4 bases, and 6 bases had no gene match. This CDR3 has 14 amino acids. Here the CDR3 reads CASSGGGAEETQYF. The CDR3 nucleotides read TGCGCCAGCAGCGGCGGGGGGGCCGAGGAGACCCAGTACTTC.

The chain employs TRBV5-4 and TRBJ2-3; 7 nucleotides line up with TRBD1. The V gene end was trimmed by 4 bases and the J gene end by 1 base; junction bases not matched to a gene: 9. The length of the CDR3 is 16 residues. Germline V gene sequence: CDR1 SGHNT, CDR2 YYREEE (reference sequence). CDR3 sequence reads: CASSAPPQGGTDTQYF. For the CDR3, the DNA is TGTGCCAGCAGCGCCCCTCCGCAGGGGGGCACAGATACGCAGTATTTT.

This clone showed up just a few times. The chain links TRBV7-2 to TRBJ2-7; no reliable D call. The CDR3 has 13 amino acids. Trimming pared 3 bases from V and 3 bases from J, leaving 9 bases between. Germline V gene sequence: CDR1 SGHTA, CDR2 FQGNSA. The DNA for the CDR3 is TGTGCCAGCAGCTTTAGCTCGAGCTACGAGCAGTACTTC. Translating it yields CASSFSSSYEQYF.

In its sample, this clone was seen a few times. The rearrangement joins TRBV9 to TRBJ2-3; D is uncertain. This CDR3 has 17 residues. Trimming removed 2 bases at V and 4 bases at J, with 20 bases between. In germline, CDR1 is SGDLS, CDR2 YYNGEE. CDR3 protein: CASSVRDFPPKSDTQYF. The CDR3 DNA sequence: TGTGCCAGCAGCGTCCGCGACTTTCCTCCTAAGTCAGATACGCAGTATTTT. The whole variable domain, remainder taken from reference TRBV9 and TRBJ2-3, is DSGVTQTPKHLITATGQRVTLRCSPRSGDLSVYWYQQSLDQGLQFLIQYYNGEERAKGNILERFSAQQFPDLHSELNLSSLELGDSALYFCASSVRDFPPKSDTQYFGPGTRLTVL.

The rearrangement joins TRBV12-5 to TRBJ2-7; 7 bases match TRBD1. The ends lost 6 bases at V and 3 bases at J; junction bases unmatched: 11. This CDR3 has 15 amino acids. Germline-derived CDR1 and CDR2 are LGHNT and FRNRAP. The CDR3 DNA reads as TGTGCTAGTGGGAAAGCCAGGGACAGAAACTACGAGCAGTACTTC. Translating it yields CASGKARDRNYEQYF.

The CDR3 DNA is TGTGCCAGCAGCTTGGGAGGGAGCCGACAGGGCCAAGAGACCCAGTACTTC. Residues: CASSLGGSRQGQETQYF. The chain is built from TRBV5-4 and TRBJ2-5, with TRBD1 matching 7 bases. In germline, CDR1 is SGHNT, CDR2 YYREEE (reference sequence). Germline trimming cut 0 bases from V and 1 base from J; bases unmatched to any gene: 9. CDR3 length: 17 residues.

This clone was observed a few times. The chain links TRBV7-9 to TRBJ1-2; D remains unclear. There are 14 residues in the CDR3. V lost 1 base and J lost 0, with 6 bases in between. Germline values: CDR1 SEHNR, CDR2 FQNEAQ (reference sequence). The CDR3 spells CASSLDITNYGYTF. In DNA, the CDR3 is TGTGCCAGCAGCTTAGACATAACTAACTATGGCTACACCTTC.

This clone has only a few counts. The chain combines TRBV7-2 with TRBJ1-6; 7 bases agree with TRBD1. Germline CDR1 and CDR2: SGHTA and FQGNSA. V was clipped by 2 bases and J by 8 bases; unmatched bases: 3. CDR3 length: 14 residues. The CDR3 nucleotides read TGTGCCAGCAGCTTATACGGGACAGATTCACCCCTCCACTTT. This translates into CASSLYGTDSPLHF.

Note on this clone: The same CDR3 arises from other DNA sequences in this sample as well. The chain has TRBV5-1 and TRBJ1-1; no reliable D call. Trimming pared 0 bases from V and 1 base from J, leaving 7 bases between. CDR1 is SGHRS and CDR2 is YFSETQ in the germline V gene. The CDR3 loop spans 14 amino acids. The CDR3 coding sequence is TGCGCCAGCAGCTTGGACAGCCCGAACACTGAAGCTTTCTTT. Residues: CASSLDSPNTEAFF.

This sequence joins TRBV27 and TRBJ2-1; a possible D gene is TRBD1 (6 bases). The germline V gene has CDR1 MNHEY and CDR2 SMNVEV (reference sequence). Deletions cut 5 bases from V and 2 bases from J, with 16 bases between. This CDR3 spans 16 amino acids. The DNA of the CDR3 is TGTGCCAGCAGTCCTACAGGGATTTGGGCCTACAATGAGCAGTTCTTC. Its translation: CASSPTGIWAYNEQFF.

This clone was found once. The V and J genes are TRBV9 and TRBJ1-3, with D unresolved. CDR1 and CDR2 from the germline V gene are SGDLS and YYNGEE. Trimming stripped 4 bases from V and 0 bases from J, with 14 bases between. CDR3 length equals 16 residues. The CDR3 region is CASSREQIPSGNTIYF. DNA for the CDR3: TGTGCCAGCAGCCGGGAGCAGATCCCCTCTGGAAACACCATATATTTT.

The chain is built from TRBV9 and TRBJ2-3, with 9 bases fitting TRBD1. CDR1 is SGDLS and CDR2 is YYNGEE in the germline V gene. Losses at the gene ends were 3 bases for V and 5 bases for J; bases not matched to a gene: 4. CDR3 length: 14 amino acids. The CDR3, as DNA: TGTGCCAGCAGCGAAGGACAGGGGAGAGATACGCAGTATTTT. Translation gives CASSEGQGRDTQYF.

The chain carries TRBV4-2 and TRBJ2-5; D may be TRBD1 (6 bases). Germline lookup yields CDR1 LGHNA and CDR2 YNFKEQ. V was trimmed by 1 base and J by 4 bases, leaving 10 bases between them. The CDR3 spans 14 residues. CDR3 DNA: TGTGCCAGCAGCCAAGGACAGGAGATAGAGACCCAGTACTTC. Translation: CASSQGQEIETQYF.

This clone was counted between two and nine times. The genes are TRBV2 and TRBJ2-7; tentatively, D is TRBD1 (5 bases). Trimming cost V 3 bases and J 3 bases, with 9 bases left between them. Germline V gene sequence: CDR1 SNHLY, CDR2 FYNNEI. This CDR3 has 13 amino acids. The CDR3 DNA reads TGTGCCAGCAGTGAGAGGACATTCTACGAGCAGTACTTC. Its translation is CASSERTFYEQYF.

This clone was counted a few times. The chain recombines TRBV5-4 with TRBJ2-1, with D uncertain. The CDR3 loop spans 14 amino acids. Deletions cut 1 base from V and 4 bases from J, with 9 bases between. The germline CDR1 and CDR2 sequences are SGHNT and YYREEE (reference sequence). The CDR3, as DNA: TGTGCCAGCAGCTTGAATTCATTTTACAATGAGCAGTTCTTC. This gives the protein CASSLNSFYNEQFF.

This chain joins TRBV9 and TRBJ1-2, with D perhaps TRBD1 (6 bases). Trimming left V 2 bases short and J 4 bases short, with 12 bases between. Germline CDR1 is SGDLS and CDR2 is YYNGEE. The CDR3 consists of 14 residues. The DNA for the CDR3 is TGTGCCAGCAGCGTTCAGGGGTTCGCCTATGGCTACACCTTC. Protein sequence: CASSVQGFAYGYTF.